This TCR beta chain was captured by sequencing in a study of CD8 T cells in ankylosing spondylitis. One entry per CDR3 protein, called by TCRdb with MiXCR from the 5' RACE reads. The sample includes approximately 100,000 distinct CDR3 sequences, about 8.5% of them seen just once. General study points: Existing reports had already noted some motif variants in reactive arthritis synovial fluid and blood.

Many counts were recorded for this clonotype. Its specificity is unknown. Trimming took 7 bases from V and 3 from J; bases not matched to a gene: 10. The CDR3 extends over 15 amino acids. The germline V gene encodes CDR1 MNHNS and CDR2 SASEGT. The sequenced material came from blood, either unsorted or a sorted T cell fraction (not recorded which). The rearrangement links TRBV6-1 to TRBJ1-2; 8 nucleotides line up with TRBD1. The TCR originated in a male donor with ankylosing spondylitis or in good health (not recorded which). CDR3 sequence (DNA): TGTGCCAGCAATCAGGGGGCTTTCCCTGACTATGGCTACACCTTC. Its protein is CASNQGAFPDYGYTF.